This TCR beta chain derives from a study of CD8+ T cells in alopecia areata. General study results and limits: Possibly because of HLA-related factors, TCR sharing was less clear across patients than in mice. For lesional scalp, especially alopecia totalis/universalis, clonality was higher than in normal scalp.

It was cDNA, reverse transcribed from extracted RNA, that served as the sequencing template. Here immunoSEQ multiplex PCR was the method, and the copy in TCRdb shows in-frame clones only, minus some. The sample consists of 110,000 or so clones, 55% to 75% of them appearing once. Remarks on this clone: Its antigen is as yet unknown.

V dropped 2 bases and J dropped 0; count of bases not matched to a gene: 10. CDR1 and CDR2 (germline): SGHDT, YYEEEE. The CDR3 is 17 residues long. The sequence came from a human donor in good health. Sequencing used CD8+ T cells sorted from blood. The chain employs TRBV5-6 and TRBJ1-2; 7 bases fit TRBD1. The CDR3 sequence: CASSFLTGDRSNYGYTF. CDR3 coding DNA: TGTGCCAGCAGCTTCCTCACAGGGGATAGGTCTAACTATGGCTACACCTTC. Filled out from reference TRBV5-6 and TRBJ1-2, the complete variable domain reads DAGVTQSPTHLIKTRGQQVTLRCSPKSGHDTVSWYQQALGQGPQFIFQYYEEEERQRGNFPDRFSGHQFPNYSSELNVNALLLGDSALYLCASSFLTGDRSNYGYTFGSGTRLTVV.